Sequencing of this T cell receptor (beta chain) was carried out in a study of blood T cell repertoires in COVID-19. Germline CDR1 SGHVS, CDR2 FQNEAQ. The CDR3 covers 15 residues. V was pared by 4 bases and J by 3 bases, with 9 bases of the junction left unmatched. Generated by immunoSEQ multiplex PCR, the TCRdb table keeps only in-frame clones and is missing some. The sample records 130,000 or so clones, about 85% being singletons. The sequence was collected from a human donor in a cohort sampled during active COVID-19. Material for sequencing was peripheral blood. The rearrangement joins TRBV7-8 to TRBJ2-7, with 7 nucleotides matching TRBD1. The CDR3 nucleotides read TGTGCCAGCAGCTCCCTGACAGGGACGAACTACGAGCAGTACTTC. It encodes CASSSLTGTNYEQYF.